This T cell receptor beta chain emerged from a study of identical twins. A universal primer binding site was introduced by template switching. The final cDNA contained unique molecular identifiers. A single record per CDR3 protein comes from TCRdb applying MiXCR to the 5' RACE reads. The data contain 450,000 to 650,000 distinct CDR3 sequences, roughly 9.9% of them singletons. The CDR3 contains 15 residues. Germline lookup yields CDR1 SEHNR and CDR2 FQNEAQ (reference sequence). V dropped 1 base and J dropped 8; count of bases not matched to a gene: 4. The sample holds a few counts of this clonotype. Separately, the same data were catalogued under a study of yellow fever vaccine responses in identical twins.

Sequences were obtained from PBMCs. The TCR was taken from a woman younger than 35 in good health. V usage is TRBV7-9 and J usage is TRBJ2-1; 11 bases align to TRBD1. The CDR3 loop reads CASSLEGQGGDEQFF. CDR3 coding DNA: TGTGCCAGCAGCTTAGAGGGACAGGGGGGGGATGAGCAGTTCTTC.